The T cell receptor beta chain described here comes from a study of regulatory T cells in long-lasting Graves disease. This clonotype was detected ten times or more. Its matching antigen is unknown. Arm-PCR of CDR3 regions and iRepertoire HTBI primers were the basis on which TCR beta libraries were built. Using its own MiXCR run on the multiplex PCR reads, TCRdb lists one record per CDR3 protein. The sample has under 300,000 distinct CDR3 sequences; around 18% are singletons. Study-wide results and caveats: TRBV28 was favored in persistent disease, as were TRBJ1-2 and TRBJ2-5. Investigators studied peripheral blood only, not thyroid tissue.

The time point denotes: newly diagnosed GD, antithyroid drugs for less than 3 months. Preparation of the TCR library used RNA extracted from PBMCs. This CDR3 comprises 14 residues. The germline gives CDR1 MNHNS, CDR2 SASEGT. V was clipped by 6 bases and J by 7 bases, with 13 bases between them. These same records also appear under a second study, on T cells in Graves' hyperthyroidism and ophthalmopathy. That report adds: Newly diagnosed hyperthyroidism patients aged 18 to 65 years had disease lasting under 2 months. Peripheral blood also featured most of the thyroid clonotypes expanded above 0.001.

The specimen was peripheral blood mononuclear cells (PBMCs), collected at new diagnosis, from a patient treated with antithyroid drugs. The chain combines TRBV6-1 with TRBJ1-6; D is perhaps TRBD1 (5 bases). The TCR sequence derives from a woman in her twenties or thirties with Graves disease. CDR3 nucleotide sequence: TGTGCCAGCAGCGGGTGGGGGGAAAATTCACCCCTCCACTTT. This encodes CASSGWGENSPLHF.